This entry concerns a single T cell receptor beta chain. Its antigen is undetermined. The CDR3 contains 15 residues. From germline, CDR1 is SNHLY and CDR2 FYNNEI. J was trimmed by 5 bases and V by 4 bases; bases with no gene match: 3. The data are from a study of CD8+CD57+ T cells in acquired aplastic anemia. Study at large: Around 3.5 ug was the average amount of DNA from sorted CD4+ and CD8+ cells. Study outcomes and limitations: Between patients and controls, CD8+ Simpson's diversity did not vary significantly. About 30 shared CD8+ CDR3s appeared highly expressed within patients' immunodominant clones.

Individuals selected for sequencing had exhibited CD8+CD57+ cell expansion on flow cytometry. Severe acquired aplastic anemia was diagnosed in all patients. The TCR beta profiling, which covered VDJ combination and CDR3 sequence, was carried out using genomic DNA as the template. TCRdb reprocessed the reads with MiXCR, giving one entry per CDR3 protein. The table shows 150,000 to 200,000 distinct CDR3 sequences, with over 55% occurring only once. The specimen was sorted CD4+, CD8+, or CD8+CD57+ T cells (not recorded which) from PBMCs. The receptor was isolated from a human donor with aplastic anemia. V and J are TRBV2 and TRBJ2-1; 12 bases line up with TRBD2. The CDR3 bases are TGTGCCAGCAGTGTACTAGCGGGGGGACACAATGAGCAGTTCTTC. It specifies CASSVLAGGHNEQFF.